The following is a TCR beta chain sequence with its context. Its antigen remains unidentified. A CD45RA+ naive subset and a CD45RA-negative memory subset were split from CD4+ cells. Authors' methods: Filtering differed for immunoSEQ, which gave only junction sequences without quality scores. TCRdb keeps only in-frame clones here, not all; method: immunoSEQ multiplex PCR. D and trimming come from the DNA, and the V and J calls and clone size come from that table. The sample has some 2,500,000 clones; 85% to 95% are singletons. The data were obtained in a study of shared clonotypes between healthy human individuals. The overall study: Every donor yielded three CD4 naive, three CD4 memory, two CD8 naive and one CD8 memory plate.

Broader study findings: Around 5% of naive CD4 clonotypes were common to a handful of donors.

Germline CDR1 reads SGHTA; CDR2 reads FQGNSA. The CDR3 is made up of 14 amino acids. Trimming removed 5 bases from V and 8 bases from J, with 17 bases in between. The sequenced sample consisted of naive CD4+ T cells from PBMCs. As for subset: CD45RA+ positively selected. V and J are TRBV7-2 and TRBJ2-3; D is possibly TRBD2 (5 bases). This TCR was recovered from a young man in good health. Some clones in this sample may be carry-over from other donors' samples. CDR3 loop: CASSDAGRISTQYF. The CDR3 nucleotides read TGTGCCAGCAGCGACGCGGGCCGCATAAGTACGCAGTATTTT.